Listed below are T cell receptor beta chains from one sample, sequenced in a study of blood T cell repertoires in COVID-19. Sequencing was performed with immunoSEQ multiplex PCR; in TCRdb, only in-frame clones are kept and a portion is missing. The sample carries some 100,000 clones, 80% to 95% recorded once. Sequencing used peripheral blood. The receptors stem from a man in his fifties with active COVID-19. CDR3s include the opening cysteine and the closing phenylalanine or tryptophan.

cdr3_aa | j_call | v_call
CASSEEGYNEQFF | TRBJ2-1 | TRBV6-1
CASSFSRYGEAFF | TRBJ1-1 | TRBV5-8
CASSKGPSYNEQFF | TRBJ2-1 | TRBV5-1
CASSPTGGLSPLHF | TRBJ1-6 | TRBV2
CASSPAGGPGETQYF | TRBJ2-5 | TRBV18
CASSEGRASGNTIYF | TRBJ1-3 | TRBV25-1
CASSSQSGGAGGYTF | TRBJ1-2 | TRBV5-4
CASSDSSGYGYTF | TRBJ1-2 | TRBV6-4
CASSLEPLNTIYF | TRBJ1-3 | TRBV7-2
CASTRGPNYGYTF | TRBJ1-2 | TRBV6-5
CASTPEGGDGYTF | TRBJ1-2 | TRBV5-1
CASSGDYNQETQYF | TRBJ2-5 | TRBV2
CASSFSLNTEAFF | TRBJ1-1 | TRBV12-3/TRBV12-4
CASSSGRANEQFF | TRBJ2-1 | TRBV10-2
CASSWGQATGDTQYF | TRBJ2-3 | TRBV5-4
CAWSGGRPGPLHF | TRBJ1-6 | TRBV30
CASSLMSTAGEKLFF | TRBJ1-4 | TRBV18
CASSQYRNEQFF | TRBJ2-1 | TRBV14
CASSFGQRRLSSYNEQFF | TRBJ2-1 | TRBV7-8
CASSLDSGARDTEAFF | TRBJ1-1 | TRBV7-8
CASSLGSGEGESQYF | TRBJ2-5 | TRBV28
CASSLWASGETQYF | TRBJ2-5 | TRBV13
CASSPAPLDTQYF | TRBJ2-3 | TRBV7-8
CASSFRTSGSTGELFF | TRBJ2-2 | TRBV3-1/TRBV3-2
CAILGTGSGEQFF | TRBJ2-1 | TRBV28
CASSEDGGSNTEAFF | TRBJ1-1 | TRBV6-1
CASSQVPSSPDTQYF | TRBJ2-3 | TRBV3-1/TRBV3-2
CASSLGWLAAYNEQFF | TRBJ2-1 | TRBV11-2